This TCR beta chain is drawn from a study of blood T cell repertoires in COVID-19. Overall study context: Samples came from the United States, Italy and Spain, spanning acute and convalescent COVID-19.

Per the study methods: Amplifying reference gene primers gave estimates of nucleated cell counts. The repertoire was sequenced with immunoSEQ multiplex PCR; TCRdb's copy has only in-frame clones and lacks some. That table gives V, J and clone size, and the DNA gave D and trimming. The sample contains 40,000 to 45,000 clones, roughly nine tenths of which appear only once. J gave up 2 bases and V 4 bases, and 8 bases lay outside the gene matches. Germline V gives CDR1 SGHNT, CDR2 YYREEE (reference sequence). There are 16 residues in the CDR3. The sample taken for sequencing was peripheral blood. V is TRBV5-4 and J is TRBJ2-5; TRBD2 matches at 10 bases. This clonotype originated in a man aged 45-65 years with active COVID-19. DNA of the CDR3: TGTGCCAGCAGCCCGAGACTAGCGGGTGTTCAAGAGACCCAGTACTTC. This gives the protein CASSPRLAGVQETQYF.